The 24 T cell receptor beta chains given below trace back to one sample, sequenced in a study of human T cells and chemical hapten exposure. TCRdb re-called the RACE reads through MiXCR, storing one row per CDR3 protein. The data contain fewer than 80,000 distinct CDR3 sequences, approximately 10% of them singletons. Time point: patch test 3, about 24 weeks after DPC sensitization. The treatment here: therapeutic diphenylcyclopropenone sensitization with weekly scalp DPC. The sample here was whole blood, taken in connection with sensitization to the hapten diphenylcyclopropenone (DPC). Every receptor here comes from a woman in her twenties or thirties with alopecia areata. Some clones in this sample may be carry-over from other donors' samples.

V usage is TRBV7-7 and J usage is TRBJ2-1; D remains ambiguous. CDR3 length equals 13 residues. In germline, CDR1 is SSHAT, CDR2 FNYEAQ (reference sequence). The V end lost 1 base, the J end lost 5 bases, and 6 bases lay between the germline ends. The CDR3 region has the DNA TGTGCCAGCAGCTTAGGTCCACACAATGAGCAGTTCTTC. It yields the protein CASSLGPHNEQFF.

Regarding this clonotype: A read error may be the cause here, since a much bigger clone is one base away. The V and J genes are TRBV12-3 or TRBV12-4 and TRBJ1-1; 9 bases are shared with TRBD1. The V segment lost 7 bases and the J segment 3 bases; nucleotides outside the gene matches: 6. The CDR3 has 14 residues. The CDR3 region has the DNA TGTGCCAGCACCCACGGGACAGGGTACACTGAAGCTTTCTTT. It encodes CASTHGTGYTEAFF.

V and J are TRBV7-8 and TRBJ1-1; tentatively, D is TRBD1 (5 bases). The CDR3 spans 13 residues. Trimming took 2 bases from V and 8 from J, leaving 12 bases between them. In germline, CDR1 is SGHVS, CDR2 FQNEAQ. Here the CDR3 reads CASSLQGRQEAFF. The CDR3, as DNA: TGTGCCAGCAGCTTACAGGGTCGCCAAGAAGCTTTCTTT.

This clonotype was seen more than once but under ten times. The rearrangement joins TRBV6-6 to TRBJ2-3; unclear D gene. The germline V gene has CDR1 MNHNY and CDR2 SVGAGI (reference sequence). The CDR3 runs 15 residues. V was clipped by 5 bases and J by 3 bases, with 15 bases between them. The CDR3 protein is CASSPLIRGTDTQYF. CDR3 bases: TGTGCCAGCAGTCCCCTGATCCGTGGGACAGATACGCAGTATTTT.

Ten or more counts support this clonotype. The CDR3 DNA reads TGTGCCAGCAGTGAGAGGGACAGGGGGCGCAATCAGCCCCAGCATTTT. Protein: CASSERDRGRNQPQHF. This rearrangement joins TRBV6-1 to TRBJ1-5, with TRBD1 matching 12 bases. Per germline, CDR1 MNHNS and CDR2 SASEGT. V gave up 3 bases and J gave up 2 bases; unmatched junction bases: 2. The CDR3 length is 16 residues.

The chain joins TRBV20-1 to TRBJ2-1, with TRBD2 matching over 10 bases. The CDR3 spans 17 residues. Trimming cost V 3 bases and J 2 bases; bases outside gene matches: 10. Germline V gene data show CDR1 as DFQATT and CDR2 as SNEGSKA (reference sequence). CDR3: CSARVLAGAGAYNEQFF. The CDR3 coding sequence is TGCAGTGCTAGGGTCCTAGCGGGAGCGGGCGCCTACAATGAGCAGTTCTTC.

This clonotype appeared a few times. The chain employs TRBV7-2 and TRBJ2-3; D ambiguous. CDR3 length: 11 amino acids. Germline V gene lookup returns CDR1 SGHTA and CDR2 FQGNSA. V lost 6 bases and J lost 4, with 5 bases in between. CDR3 nucleotide sequence: TGTGCCAGCAGGACTGCAGATACGCAGTATTTT. Translating gives CASRTADTQYF. The full variable domain, completed using reference TRBV7-2 and TRBJ2-3, is GAGVSQSPSNKVTEKGKDVELRCDPISGHTALYWYRQSLGQGLEFLIYFQGNSAPDKSGLPSDRFSAERTGGSVSTLTIQRTQQEDSAVYLCASRTADTQYFGPGTRLTVL.

This clonotype was counted at least ten times. The chain employs TRBV7-8 and TRBJ2-1; no firm D call. V was pared by 2 bases and J by 9 bases, with 11 bases between. The V gene's germline CDR1 is SGHVS and CDR2 FQNEAQ. The CDR3 covers 13 residues. In DNA form, the CDR3 reads TGTGCCAGCAGCTTATTCGTAGTTGTTGAGCAGTTCTTC. Translation: CASSLFVVVEQFF.

V usage is TRBV4-2 and J usage is TRBJ2-7, with a tentative D call TRBD2 (7 bases). Germline loops: CDR1 LGHNA, CDR2 YNFKEQ. V was shortened by 2 bases and J by 2 bases, with 22 bases between the two germline ends. The CDR3 has 18 residues. The CDR3 nucleotides are TGTGCCAGCAGCCAAACTATCCCTAGCCGGGGGGCCCCCTACGAGCAGTACTTC. Residues: CASSQTIPSRGAPYEQYF.

V and J are TRBV6-2 or TRBV6-3 and TRBJ2-2; D unresolved. Germline CDR1 and CDR2: MNHEY and SVGEGT. V lost 2 bases and J lost 5, with 12 bases in between. The CDR3 is 15 amino acids. The CDR3 bases are TGTGCCAGCAGTTACCCCCCTGATGAGACCGGGGAGCTGTTTTTT. Amino acid sequence: CASSYPPDETGELFF.

This clonotype was observed many times. DNA of the CDR3: TGTGCCTGTGGACTAGCGGGGGGCACAGATACGCAGTATTTT. Translating gives CACGLAGGTDTQYF. The chain carries TRBV7-2 and TRBJ2-3; 13 bases match TRBD2. The CDR3 runs to 14 residues. Germline trimming cut 11 bases from V and 1 base from J; bases unmatched to any gene: 3. Germline V gives CDR1 SGHTA, CDR2 FQGNSA. Together with reference TRBV7-2 and TRBJ2-3, the CDR3 gives the full variable domain: GAGVSQSPSNKVTEKGKDVELRCDPISGHTALYWYRQSLGQGLEFLIYFQGNSAPDKSGLPSDRFSAERTGGSVSTLTIQRTQQEDSAVYLCACGLAGGTDTQYFGPGTRLTVL.

This clonotype was detected only a few times. The chain is built from TRBV6-1 and TRBJ1-2; D gene ambiguous. CDR1 and CDR2 from the germline V gene are MNHNS and SASEGT. The CDR3 length is 11 residues. V shed 5 bases and J shed 8 bases, with 9 bases lying between them. CDR3 nucleotide sequence: TGTGCCAGCAGTCCTGACTGGGGCTACACCTTC. Protein product: CASSPDWGYTF.

Note on this clonotype: The junction and the germline gene differ at one end; a read error may be behind it. The V call is TRBV7-7, the J call TRBJ2-7; D perhaps matches TRBD1 (6 bases). The CDR3 sequence is 14 residues long. Germline lookup yields CDR1 SSHAT and CDR2 FNYEAQ (reference sequence). CDR3 amino acids: CASSARQASYEQYF. In DNA, the CDR3 is TGTGCTAGCAGCGCCAGACAGGCCTCCTACGAGCAGTACTTC. Full variable domain (remainder filled in from reference TRBV7-7 and TRBJ2-7): GAGVSQSPRYKVTKRGQDVTLRCDPISSHATLYWYQQALGQGPEFLTYFNYEAQPDKSGLPSDRFSAERPEGSISTLTIQRTEQRDSAMYRCASSARQASYEQYFGPGTRLTVT.

The J gene is TRBJ1-2, the V gene TRBV11-2; D is unresolved. V dropped 0 bases and J dropped 7 bases, with 15 bases sitting between them. Germline values: CDR1 SGHAT, CDR2 FQNNGV. The CDR3 is 15 residues long. CDR3 protein: CASSLDVQSRIGYTF. As DNA, the CDR3 is TGTGCCAGCAGCTTAGATGTACAGTCGAGGATTGGCTACACCTTC. Full variable domain (rest looked up from reference TRBV11-2 and TRBJ1-2): EAGVAQSPRYKIIEKRQSVAFWCNPISGHATLYWYQQILGQGPKLLIQFQNNGVVDDSQLPKDRFSAERLKGVDSTLKIQPAKLEDSAVYLCASSLDVQSRIGYTFGSGTRLTVV.

There are many counts of this clonotype. The rearrangement joins TRBV20-1 to TRBJ2-1, with 12 bases aligning to TRBD2. The germline V gene has CDR1 DFQATT and CDR2 SNEGSKA (reference sequence). Germline trimming cut 1 base from V and 8 bases from J; bases unmatched to any gene: 9. CDR3 size: 16 residues. CDR3 sequence: CSARGYLAGGPDEQFF. Here the CDR3 DNA reads TGCAGTGCTAGAGGCTACCTAGCGGGAGGGCCGGATGAGCAGTTCTTC.

At least ten counts were recorded for this clonotype. The chain couples TRBV6-5 to TRBJ1-1; tentatively, D is TRBD1 (6 bases). Trimming took off 6 bases at V and 1 base at J, with 18 bases between the two ends. Germline loops: CDR1 MNHEY, CDR2 SVGAGI. The CDR3 spans 16 residues. The CDR3 loop reads CASSPPGGGGNTEAFF. The DNA of the CDR3 is TGTGCCAGCAGCCCTCCCGGGGGGGGCGGGAACACTGAAGCTTTCTTT.

The chain combines TRBV20-1 with TRBJ1-1; 12 bases match TRBD1. Trimming at V came to 5 bases and at J to 7 bases, leaving 5 bases not matched to a gene. This CDR3 contains 13 residues. The germline V gene encodes CDR1 DFQATT and CDR2 SNEGSKA (reference sequence). The CDR3 is CSAGDRGQIEAFF. The CDR3 region has the DNA TGCAGTGCTGGGGACAGGGGGCAAATTGAAGCTTTCTTT.

This clonotype was recorded at least ten times. CDR3: CASSGQSNTEAFF. The CDR3 DNA is TGTGCCAGCAGTGGACAGTCGAACACTGAAGCTTTCTTT. V gene TRBV12-3 or TRBV12-4 combines with J gene TRBJ1-1, with D possibly being TRBD1 (6 bases). This CDR3 contains 13 residues. V gave up 5 bases and J gave up 1 base, with 8 bases separating them.

This clonotype has ten or more counts. The rearrangement joins TRBV20-1 to TRBJ2-3, with TRBD2 as a possible D gene (5 bases). Looked up from germline, CDR1 is DFQATT and CDR2 is SNEGSKA (reference sequence). V lost 5 bases and J 0 bases, leaving 12 bases between the germline ends. The CDR3 has 14 residues. The chain's CDR3 is CSASMSGSTDTQYF. DNA of the CDR3: TGCAGTGCTTCGATGAGCGGAAGCACAGATACGCAGTATTTT.

In this sample, this clonotype turned up many times. The gene calls are TRBV4-3 and TRBJ2-5; 10 positions agree with TRBD2. V gave up 0 bases and J gave up 1 base; unmatched junction bases: 5. CDR3 length: 17 amino acids. CDR1 and CDR2 from the germline V gene are LGHNA and YSLEER. CDR3 nucleotides: TGCGCCAGCAGCCAAGATGGAAGGACTAGCGGCCAAGAGACCCAGTACTTC. Encoded protein: CASSQDGRTSGQETQYF.

This clonotype was counted many times. The chain combines TRBV10-3 with TRBJ2-1; no definite D call. The germline CDR1 and CDR2 sequences are ENHRY and SYGVKD. The CDR3 spans 12 residues. The ends were cut back, 2 bases at V and 6 bases at J, with 5 bases in the middle. The CDR3 DNA sequence: TGTGCCATCAGTGAGCAGATCAATGAGCAGTTCTTC. Translation gives CAISEQINEQFF.

The V call is TRBV11-3, the J call TRBJ2-1; the D gene is possibly TRBD2 (5 bases). The CDR3 extends over 15 amino acids. Germline values: CDR1 SGHNT, CDR2 YENEEA. V lost 5 bases, J lost 7 bases, and 18 bases lay in between. CDR3 sequence (DNA): TGTGCCAGCAGCGTGAGTAGCGCCGCGGGTAATGAGCAGTTCTTC. Its protein is CASSVSSAAGNEQFF.

This clonotype has only a few counts. J is TRBJ2-5 and V is TRBV7-2; 10 nucleotides align to TRBD2. CDR1 and CDR2 from the germline V gene are SGHTA and FQGNSA. V shed 5 bases and J 7 bases; nucleotides not matched to a gene: 7. The CDR3 has 14 amino acids. CDR3 region: CASSRTSGGATQYF. Written as DNA, the CDR3 is TGTGCCAGCAGCCGGACTAGCGGAGGGGCGACCCAGTACTTC.

This clonotype has just a few counts. The V call is TRBV20-1, the J call TRBJ2-4, with 9 nucleotides matching TRBD1. Trimming took 5 bases from V and 11 from J; bases not matched to a gene: 19. The CDR3 has 16 amino acids. Germline V gives CDR1 DFQATT, CDR2 SNEGSKA (reference sequence). The CDR3 protein is CSAGQGGTGIFSVQYF. The CDR3, as DNA: TGCAGTGCTGGCCAGGGAGGGACAGGGATCTTTTCCGTTCAGTACTTC.